This T cell receptor (beta chain) was sequenced during a study of patients and donors after allogeneic stem cell transplantation. Using its own MiXCR run on the RT-PCR reads, TCRdb lists one record per CDR3 protein. The sample shows about 74,000 distinct CDR3 sequences, 26% of them seen only once. This clonotype was recorded a few times. V was cut by 6 bases and J by 4 bases, with 17 bases left in between. Germline CDR1 is SGHDT and CDR2 is YYEEEE. The CDR3 runs 15 residues. J is TRBJ1-5 and V is TRBV5-6; D call uncertain. The sequence was obtained from a human donor who was either an allogeneic HSCT recipient or a stem cell or donor lymphocyte infusion donor (not recorded which). It is not recorded whose cells these are; they may come from a transplant donor. Sequencing input: blood, either unsorted or a sorted T cell fraction (not recorded which). The CDR3: CASTLGQLGNQPQHF. For the CDR3, the DNA is TGTGCCAGCACCCTTGGTCAGTTGGGAAATCAGCCCCAGCATTTT.